These 23 T cell receptor beta chains originate from one sample sequenced in a study of blood T cell repertoires in COVID-19. Method: immunoSEQ multiplex PCR; TCRdb's copy keeps in-frame clones and lacks some. The repertoire holds some 97,000 clones, with approximately 91% as singletons. Sequencing was carried out using peripheral blood. These receptors came from a man aged 50 to 60 with active COVID-19.

This chain uses TRBV5-1 with TRBJ1-1; no clear D. Germline-derived CDR1 and CDR2 are SGHRS and YFSETQ. V dropped 4 bases and J dropped 7 bases, with 17 bases sitting between them. This CDR3 is built from 14 residues. This CDR3 reads CASSDSGGSSEAFF. CDR3 nucleotides: TGCGCCAGCAGCGATTCCGGCGGCAGTAGTGAAGCTTTCTTT.

This clone has a handful of counts. V and J are TRBV19 and TRBJ1-6; D call uncertain. Germline V gene sequence: CDR1 LNHDA, CDR2 SQIVND (reference sequence). With 5 bases removed from V and 4 bases from J, the gap between germline ends came to 12 bases. CDR3 length: 15 residues. The CDR3 is CASSAAGGYNSPLHF. The CDR3 DNA reads TGTGCCAGTAGTGCCGCGGGAGGGTATAATTCACCCCTCCACTTT.

The chain combines TRBV11-3 with TRBJ1-1, with 7 bases fitting TRBD1. Germline CDR1 reads SGHNT; CDR2 reads YENEEA. After removal of 3 bases from V and 5 bases from J, the junction contained 6 bases not matched to a gene. The CDR3 runs to 14 residues. CDR3 loop: CASSFRGRGTEAFF. The CDR3 DNA reads TGTGCCAGCAGCTTTCGGGGCAGGGGGACTGAAGCTTTCTTT.

This chain links TRBV30 with TRBJ2-2, with D possibly TRBD1 on 5 matching bases. Germline CDR1 is GTSNPN and CDR2 is SVGIG (reference sequence). The CDR3 loop spans 13 amino acids. Trimming cost V 5 bases and J 7 bases, with 14 bases left between them. CDR3 in amino acids: CAWEPGAGGELFF. CDR3 DNA: TGTGCCTGGGAACCTGGGGCTGGCGGGGAGCTGTTTTTT. Complete variable domain (other parts from reference TRBV30 and TRBJ2-2): SQTIHQWPATLVQPVGSPLSLECTVEGTSNPNLYWYRQAAGRGLQLLFYSVGIGQISSEVPQNLSASRPQDRQFILSSKKLLLSDSGFYLCAWEPGAGGELFFGEGSRLTVL.

CDR3 nucleotides: TGTGCCAGCAGCCGTTCAGGGCGAGAGACCCAGTACTTC. Protein: CASSRSGRETQYF. The rearrangement links TRBV3-1 (or the pseudogene TRBV3-2) to TRBJ2-5, with D possibly matching TRBD1 (5 bases). This CDR3 comprises 13 residues. Germline lookup yields CDR1 LGHDT and CDR2 YNNKEL (reference sequence). V was pared by 4 bases and J by 4 bases, with 10 bases between.

V usage is TRBV5-6 and J usage is TRBJ2-1; possible D gene TRBD1, 5 bases. CDR3 length: 13 amino acids. CDR1 is SGHDT, CDR2 YYEEEE, per germline. Trimming cost V 3 bases and J 8 bases, with 12 bases left between them. DNA of the CDR3: TGTGCCAGCAGCTGGCCCGTAGGGGATGAGCAGTTCTTC. Residues: CASSWPVGDEQFF.

The rearrangement joins TRBV6-5 to TRBJ2-7, with TRBD1 identical over 8 bases. The ends lost 6 bases at V and 2 bases at J; junction bases unmatched: 9. There are 15 residues in the CDR3. The germline CDR1 and CDR2 sequences are MNHEY and SVGAGI. For the CDR3, the DNA is TGTGCCAGCAGACGACAGACAGGGGATACCTACGAGCAGTACTTC. It yields the protein CASRRQTGDTYEQYF.

The V call is TRBV9, the J call TRBJ2-7; TRBD1 agrees at 8 bases. After removal of 3 bases from V and 3 bases from J, the junction contained 8 bases not matched to a gene. Per germline, CDR1 SGDLS and CDR2 YYNGEE. The CDR3 spans 15 residues. The CDR3 loop is CASSALDRGGYEQYF. For the CDR3, the DNA is TGTGCCAGCAGCGCCTTAGACAGGGGAGGCTACGAGCAGTACTTC.

This chain connects TRBV10-3 to TRBJ2-1; TRBD1 agrees at 8 bases. CDR3 length: 13 amino acids. V shed 0 bases and J 15 bases; nucleotides not matched to a gene: 7. Per germline, CDR1 ENHRY and CDR2 SYGVKD. The CDR3 loop reads CAISESGQGNWFF. In DNA form, the CDR3 reads TGTGCCATCAGTGAGTCAGGACAGGGCAATTGGTTCTTC.

This rearrangement joins TRBV24-1 to TRBJ2-1, with 7 positions matching TRBD1. Germline CDR1 KGHDR, CDR2 SFDVKD. V lost 3 bases to trimming and J lost 0 bases; unmatched junction nucleotides: 7. This CDR3 contains 17 residues. DNA of the CDR3: TGTGCCACCAGTGATGCAGTGACAGGGAGCTCCTACAATGAGCAGTTCTTC. This encodes CATSDAVTGSSYNEQFF.

This chain uses TRBV13 with TRBJ1-2, with D possibly matching TRBD1 (5 bases). Germline V gene sequence: CDR1 PRHDT, CDR2 FYEKMQ (reference sequence). This CDR3 is 15 amino acids long. The V and J ends lost 7 bases and 2 bases respectively, with 17 bases between them. CDR3 region: CASTIQGSQNYGYTF. Here the CDR3 DNA reads TGTGCCAGCACGATTCAGGGTTCACAGAACTATGGCTACACCTTC.

The chain joins TRBV5-1 to TRBJ1-1; TRBD1 matches 8 bases. Germline CDR1 reads SGHRS; CDR2 reads YFSETQ. The CDR3 sequence is 18 residues long. Trimming took 0 bases from V and 6 from J; bases not matched to a gene: 16. Written as DNA, the CDR3 is TGCGCCAGCAGCTTGGACGGTAGCGGGCCCAGGGGGCAAGCTGAAGCTTTCTTT. It yields the protein CASSLDGSGPRGQAEAFF.

The V call is TRBV21-1, the J call TRBJ2-3; TRBD1 is taken as the D call from the table, unchecked against the DNA. TRBV21-1 is labeled a pseudogene. CDR3 length equals 11 residues. In DNA form, the CDR3 reads TGTGCCGTGGCTAGCACAGATACGCAGTATTTT. Translated, it gives CAVASTDTQYF.

This clone was observed once. V and J are TRBV19 and TRBJ1-6; weak D call: TRBD1 (5 bases). The CDR3 loop spans 16 amino acids. Trimming shortened V by 1 base and J by 7 bases, and 14 bases separated the two germline ends. Looked up from germline, CDR1 is LNHDA and CDR2 is SQIVND (reference sequence). This chain's CDR3 is CASSIVTGARNSPLHF. The CDR3 DNA sequence: TGTGCCAGTAGTATAGTTACAGGAGCAAGAAATTCACCCCTCCACTTT.

The chain couples TRBV9 to TRBJ2-5; D might be TRBD2 (5 bases). The ends were cut back, 3 bases at V and 2 bases at J, with 8 bases in the middle. The germline CDR1 and CDR2 sequences are SGDLS and YYNGEE. This CDR3 region has 13 residues. CDR3 protein: CASSARGQETQYF. DNA of the CDR3: TGTGCCAGCAGCGCACGAGGGCAAGAGACCCAGTACTTC.

V usage is TRBV24-1 and J usage is TRBJ2-3; TRBD2 aligns across 10 bases. The V gene end was trimmed by 2 bases and the J gene end by 5 bases; junction bases not matched to a gene: 6. The CDR3 sequence is 16 residues long. Germline V CDR1 and CDR2: KGHDR, SFDVKD. The CDR3, as DNA: TGTGCCACCAGTGATTCCCAAGCGGGAGGGCGAGATACGCAGTATTTT. Translation: CATSDSQAGGRDTQYF.

The chain has TRBV11-3 and TRBJ2-5; D is uncertain. Germline assignment: CDR1 SGHNT and CDR2 YENEEA. The CDR3 length is 13 residues. Between the trimmed V and J ends, which lost 3 bases and 7 bases, there was a span of 12 bases. This chain's CDR3 is CASSLLPGGTQYF. DNA of the CDR3: TGTGCCAGCAGCTTGCTCCCCGGCGGGACCCAGTACTTC.

The rearrangement joins TRBV6-2 or TRBV6-3 to TRBJ2-4; 9 bases are shared with TRBD1. Trimming cost V 2 bases and J 6 bases; bases outside gene matches: 2. In germline, CDR1 is MNHEY, CDR2 SVGEGT. The CDR3 is made up of 14 amino acids. Here the CDR3 DNA reads TGTGCCAGCAGTTACCCGACAGGGGGAAACATTCAGTACTTC. Translating gives CASSYPTGGNIQYF.

The J gene is TRBJ2-3, the V gene TRBV7-9; 9 nucleotides line up with TRBD2. J lost 4 bases, V lost 0 bases, and 5 bases had no gene match. CDR1 is SEHNR, CDR2 FQNEAQ, per germline (reference sequence). The CDR3 has 16 residues. The CDR3 region is CASSLAGLARADTQYF. In DNA, the CDR3 is TGTGCCAGCAGCTTAGCCGGACTAGCGAGGGCAGATACGCAGTATTTT.

The J gene is TRBJ2-1, the V gene TRBV2, with 16 nucleotides matching TRBD2. Germline V lookup: CDR1 SNHLY, CDR2 FYNNEI. The CDR3 sequence is 16 residues long. Germline trimming cut 4 bases from V and 10 bases from J; bases unmatched to any gene: 7. The CDR3 coding sequence is TGTGCCAGCAGTGGGGGACTAGCGGGAGGGACTGGGGAGCAGTTCTTC. Its translation is CASSGGLAGGTGEQFF. Based on the CDR3 plus reference TRBV2 and TRBJ2-1, the full variable domain is EPEVTQTPSHQVTQMGQEVILRCVPISNHLYFYWYRQILGQKVEFLVSFYNNEISEKSEIFDDQFSVERPDGSNFTLKIRSTKLEDSAMYFCASSGGLAGGTGEQFFGPGTRLTVL.

This clone has only a few counts. The CDR3 sequence: CASSQVLGRGYTF. The CDR3 coding sequence is TGTGCCAGCAGCCAAGTCCTGGGGAGGGGCTACACCTTC. The chain combines TRBV3-1 (or the pseudogene TRBV3-2) with TRBJ1-2; D unresolved. The V gene's germline CDR1 is LGHDT and CDR2 YNNKEL (reference sequence). This CDR3 spans 13 amino acids. The V end lost 1 base, the J end lost 8 bases, and 11 bases lay between the germline ends.

The rearrangement uses TRBV4-2 and TRBJ2-1; 7 nucleotides match TRBD1. The V gene end was trimmed by 4 bases and the J gene end by 0 bases; junction bases not matched to a gene: 6. The CDR3 is 16 residues long. CDR1 is LGHNA, CDR2 YNFKEQ, per germline. In DNA, the CDR3 is TGTGCCAGCAGCCGAGACCGGGACAGCTCCTACAATGAGCAGTTCTTC. Protein sequence: CASSRDRDSSYNEQFF.

V and J are TRBV21-1 and TRBJ1-6. TRBV21-1 is a pseudogene segment. There are 17 residues in the CDR3. This CDR3 reads CASSGARGGRGNSPLHF. The CDR3 region has the DNA TGTGCCAGCAGCGGGGCTCGGGGGGGCCGCGGTAATTCACCCCTCCACTTT.